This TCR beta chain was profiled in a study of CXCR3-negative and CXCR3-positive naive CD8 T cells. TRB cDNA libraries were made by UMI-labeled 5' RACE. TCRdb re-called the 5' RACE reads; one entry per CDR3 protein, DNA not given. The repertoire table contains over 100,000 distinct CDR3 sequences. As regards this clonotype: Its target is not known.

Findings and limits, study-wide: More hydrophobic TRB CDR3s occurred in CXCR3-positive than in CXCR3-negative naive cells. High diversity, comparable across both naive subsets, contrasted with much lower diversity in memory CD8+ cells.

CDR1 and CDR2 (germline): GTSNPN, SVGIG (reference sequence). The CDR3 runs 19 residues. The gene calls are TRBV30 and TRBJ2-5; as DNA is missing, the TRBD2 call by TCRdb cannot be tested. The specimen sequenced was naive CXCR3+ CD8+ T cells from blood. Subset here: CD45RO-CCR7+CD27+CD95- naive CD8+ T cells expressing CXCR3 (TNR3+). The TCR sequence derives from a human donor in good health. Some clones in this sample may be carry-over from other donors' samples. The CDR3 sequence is CAWSLGLAGGHLDQETQYF.